This TCR beta chain stems from a study of post-analysis software for immune sequencing data. The authors incorporated unique molecular identifiers into the TCR beta cDNA libraries. T cells numbering about 0.95 to 10 million gave rise to roughly 0.5 million cDNA molecules. A single record per CDR3 protein comes from TCRdb applying MiXCR to the PCR reads. The sample includes some 690,000 distinct CDR3 sequences, more than 50% of them seen just once. Turning to this clonotype: Its antigen is currently unknown.

Points from the study as a whole: Controls had significantly higher normalized Chao1 diversity than multiple sclerosis patients. When the samples were clustered directly with F measure, those that had been prepared in the same batch showed strong co-clustering.

The clonotype comes from a girl aged 2 to 10 with multiple sclerosis. The sequenced sample consisted of blood.

The CDR3, as DNA: TGCGCCAGCAGCCAAGATCAAGGGACTACTAGCGGGGGGGCGAATGAGCAGTTCTTC. Translated: CASSQDQGTTSGGANEQFF. The V and J genes are TRBV4-3 and TRBJ2-1, with 13 bases matching TRBD2. The V and J ends lost 0 bases and 7 bases, in that order; junction bases with no gene match: 12. There are 19 residues in the CDR3. Germline-derived CDR1 and CDR2 are LGHNA and YSLEER.